This T cell receptor (beta chain) stems from a study of blood T cells in healthy people across ages. Overall study findings and caveats: Older individuals had lower TCR beta diversity per million T cells (the decline was roughly linear).

With a J-beta primer mix and a sample-barcoded 5' primer, a second PCR ran about 6 to 11 cycles. TCRdb redid the calling of the 5' RACE reads with MiXCR, one entry per CDR3 protein. The sample lists roughly 1.6 million distinct CDR3 sequences, 30% to 35% occurring once. This CDR3 region has 13 residues. The germline V gene encodes CDR1 SGHRS and CDR2 YFSETQ. About this clonotype: Its antigen is unidentified. This clone may be a read error of a much larger clone one base away.

This receptor was identified in a woman in her 30s in good health. Source material: blood. This chain uses TRBV5-1 with TRBJ2-7, with 7 bases aligning to TRBD1. The CDR3 is CAGREGTAYEQYF. CDR3 DNA: TGCGCCGGCAGGGAAGGGACAGCCTACGAGCAGTACTTC. Using reference TRBV5-1 and TRBJ2-7 for the parts outside the CDR3, the full variable domain is KAGVTQTPRYLIKTRGQQVTLSCSPISGHRSVSWYQQTPGQGLQFLFEYFSETQRNKGNFPGRFSGRQFSNSRSEMNVSTLELGDSALYLCAGREGTAYEQYFGPGTRLTVT.